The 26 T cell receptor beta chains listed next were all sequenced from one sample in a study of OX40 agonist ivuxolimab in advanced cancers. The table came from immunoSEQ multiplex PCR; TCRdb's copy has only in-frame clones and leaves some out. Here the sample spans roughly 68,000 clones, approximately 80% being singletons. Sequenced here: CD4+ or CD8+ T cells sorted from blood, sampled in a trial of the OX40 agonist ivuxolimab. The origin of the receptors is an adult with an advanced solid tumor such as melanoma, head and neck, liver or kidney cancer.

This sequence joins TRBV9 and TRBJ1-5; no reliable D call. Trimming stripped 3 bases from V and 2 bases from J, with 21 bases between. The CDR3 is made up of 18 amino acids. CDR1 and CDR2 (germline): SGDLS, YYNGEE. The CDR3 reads CASSATTRVPRGNQPQHF. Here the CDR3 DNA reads TGTGCCAGCAGCGCGACTACCCGGGTACCCCGGGGCAATCAGCCCCAGCATTTT. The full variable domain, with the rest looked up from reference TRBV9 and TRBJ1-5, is DSGVTQTPKHLITATGQRVTLRCSPRSGDLSVYWYQQSLDQGLQFLIQYYNGEERAKGNILERFSAQQFPDLHSELNLSSLELGDSALYFCASSATTRVPRGNQPQHFGDGTRLSIL.

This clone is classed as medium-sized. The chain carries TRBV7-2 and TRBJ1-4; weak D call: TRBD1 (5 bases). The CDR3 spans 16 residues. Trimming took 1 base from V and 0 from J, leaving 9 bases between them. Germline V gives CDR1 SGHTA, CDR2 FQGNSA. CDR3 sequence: CASSLVTGTTNEKLFF. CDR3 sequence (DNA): TGTGCCAGCAGCTTAGTAACAGGCACAACTAATGAAAAACTGTTTTTT.

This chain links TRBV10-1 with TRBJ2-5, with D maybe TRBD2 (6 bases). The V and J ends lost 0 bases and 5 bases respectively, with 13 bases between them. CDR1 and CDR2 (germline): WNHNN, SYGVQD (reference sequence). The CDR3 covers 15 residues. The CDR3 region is CASSESSGVGETQYF. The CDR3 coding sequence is TGCGCCAGCAGTGAGTCTAGCGGAGTTGGGGAGACCCAGTACTTC.

CDR3 DNA sequence: TGTGCCATCAGTGAGTCCTCTTACGGGGAGCTGTTTTTT. It specifies CAISESSYGELFF. The gene calls are TRBV10-3 and TRBJ2-2, with D hard to call. Germline CDR1 and CDR2: ENHRY and SYGVKD. CDR3 length: 13 amino acids. Trimming removed 0 bases from V and 7 bases from J, with 6 bases in between.

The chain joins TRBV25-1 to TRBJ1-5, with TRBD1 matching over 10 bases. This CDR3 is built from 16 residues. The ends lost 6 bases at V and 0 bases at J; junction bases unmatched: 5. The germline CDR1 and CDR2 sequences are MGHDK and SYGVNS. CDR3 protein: CASSGTGAFSNQPQHF. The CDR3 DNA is TGTGCCAGCAGCGGGACAGGGGCGTTTAGCAATCAGCCCCAGCATTTT.

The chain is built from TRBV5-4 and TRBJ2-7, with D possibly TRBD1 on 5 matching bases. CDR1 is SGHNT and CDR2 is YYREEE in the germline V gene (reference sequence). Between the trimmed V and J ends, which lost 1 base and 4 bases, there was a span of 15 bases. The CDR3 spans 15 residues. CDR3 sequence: CASSLRSAGMYEQYF. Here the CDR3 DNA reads TGTGCCAGCAGCTTGAGGTCAGCAGGGATGTACGAGCAGTACTTC.

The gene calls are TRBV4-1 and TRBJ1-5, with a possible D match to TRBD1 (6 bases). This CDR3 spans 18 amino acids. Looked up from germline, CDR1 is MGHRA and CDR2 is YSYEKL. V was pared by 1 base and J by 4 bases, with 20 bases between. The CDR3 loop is CASSQGISSQGLNQPQHF. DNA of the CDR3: TGCGCCAGCAGCCAAGGAATCTCGTCACAGGGCTTGAATCAGCCCCAGCATTTT.

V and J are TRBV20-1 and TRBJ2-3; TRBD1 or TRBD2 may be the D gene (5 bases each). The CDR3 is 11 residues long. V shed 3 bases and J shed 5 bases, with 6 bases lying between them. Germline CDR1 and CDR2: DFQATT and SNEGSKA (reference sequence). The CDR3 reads CSARRGDTQYF. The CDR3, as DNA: TGCAGTGCTAGGAGGGGAGATACGCAGTATTTT.

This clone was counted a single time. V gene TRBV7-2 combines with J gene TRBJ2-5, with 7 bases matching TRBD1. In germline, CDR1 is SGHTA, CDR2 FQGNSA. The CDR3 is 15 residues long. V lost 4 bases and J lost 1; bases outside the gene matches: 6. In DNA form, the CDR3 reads TGTGCCAGCAGCTCCTTGACAGGGTCCCAAGAGACCCAGTACTTC. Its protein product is CASSSLTGSQETQYF.

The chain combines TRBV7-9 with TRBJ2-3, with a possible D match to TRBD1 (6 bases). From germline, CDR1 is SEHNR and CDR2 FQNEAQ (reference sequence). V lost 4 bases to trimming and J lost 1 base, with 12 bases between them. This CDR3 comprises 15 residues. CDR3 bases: TGTGCCAGCAGCTCTTGGACAGAAGGCACAGATACGCAGTATTTT. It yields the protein CASSSWTEGTDTQYF.

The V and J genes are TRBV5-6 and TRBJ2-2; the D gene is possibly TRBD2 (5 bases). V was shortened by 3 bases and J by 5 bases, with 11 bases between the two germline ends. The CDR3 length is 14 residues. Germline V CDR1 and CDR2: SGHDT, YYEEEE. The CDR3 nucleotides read TGTGCCAGCAGCTCCAGACCGGGGACCGGGGAGCTGTTTTTT. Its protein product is CASSSRPGTGELFF.

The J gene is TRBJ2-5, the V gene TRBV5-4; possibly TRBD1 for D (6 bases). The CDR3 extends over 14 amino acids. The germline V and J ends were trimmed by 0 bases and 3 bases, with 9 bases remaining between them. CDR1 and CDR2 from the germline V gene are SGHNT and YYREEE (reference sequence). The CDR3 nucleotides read TGTGCCAGCAGCTTGGGTCCAGGGGAAGAGACCCAGTACTTC. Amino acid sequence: CASSLGPGEETQYF.

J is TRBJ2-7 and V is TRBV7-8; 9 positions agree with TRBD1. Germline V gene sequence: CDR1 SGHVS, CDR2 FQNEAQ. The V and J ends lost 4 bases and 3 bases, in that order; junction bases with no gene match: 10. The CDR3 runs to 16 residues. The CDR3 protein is CASSSTLLTGGYEQYF. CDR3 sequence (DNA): TGTGCCAGCAGCTCTACCCTATTGACAGGGGGCTACGAGCAGTACTTC.

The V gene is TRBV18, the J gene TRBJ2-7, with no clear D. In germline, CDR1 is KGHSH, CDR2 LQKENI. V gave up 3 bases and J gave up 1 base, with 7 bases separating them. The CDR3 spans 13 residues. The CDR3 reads CASSPSESYEQYF. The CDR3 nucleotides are TGTGCCAGCTCACCCTCCGAGTCCTACGAGCAGTACTTC.

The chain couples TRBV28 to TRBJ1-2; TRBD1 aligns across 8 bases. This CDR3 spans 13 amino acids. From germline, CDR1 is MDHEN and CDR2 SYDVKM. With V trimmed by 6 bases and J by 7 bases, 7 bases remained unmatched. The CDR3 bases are TGTGCCAGCAGCCCCGGACAGGGAGGTGGCTACACCTTC. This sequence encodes CASSPGQGGGYTF.

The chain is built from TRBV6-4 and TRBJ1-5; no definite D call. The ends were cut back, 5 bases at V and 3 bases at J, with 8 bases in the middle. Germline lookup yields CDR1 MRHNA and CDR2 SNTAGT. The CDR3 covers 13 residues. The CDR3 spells CASSYEINQPQHF. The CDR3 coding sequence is TGTGCCAGCAGTTACGAGATCAATCAGCCCCAGCATTTT.

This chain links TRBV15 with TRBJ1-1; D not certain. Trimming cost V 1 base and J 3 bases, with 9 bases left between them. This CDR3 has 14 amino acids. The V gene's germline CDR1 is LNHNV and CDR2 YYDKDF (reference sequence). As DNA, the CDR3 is TGTGCCACCAGCAGAGGAGGGCTTGACACTGAAGCTTTCTTT. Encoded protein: CATSRGGLDTEAFF.

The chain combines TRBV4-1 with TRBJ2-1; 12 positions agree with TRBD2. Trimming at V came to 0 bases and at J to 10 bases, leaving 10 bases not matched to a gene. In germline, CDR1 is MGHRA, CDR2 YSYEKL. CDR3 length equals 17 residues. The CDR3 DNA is TGCGCCAGCAGCCAAGATCCCGGACTAGCGGGAAGAGACGAGCAGTTCTTC. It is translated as CASSQDPGLAGRDEQFF.

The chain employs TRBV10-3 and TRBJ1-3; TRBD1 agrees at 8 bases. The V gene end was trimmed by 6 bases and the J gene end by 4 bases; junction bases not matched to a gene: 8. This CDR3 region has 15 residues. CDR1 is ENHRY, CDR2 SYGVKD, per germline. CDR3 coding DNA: TGTGCCATCAGGGAAGCAGGGGGCTCGGGAAACACCATATATTTT. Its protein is CAIREAGGSGNTIYF.

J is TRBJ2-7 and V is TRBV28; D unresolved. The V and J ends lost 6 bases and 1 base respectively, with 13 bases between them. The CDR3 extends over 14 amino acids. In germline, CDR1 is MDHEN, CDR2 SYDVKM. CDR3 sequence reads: CASRPPGGSYEQYF. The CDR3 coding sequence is TGTGCCAGCAGACCCCCCGGCGGATCCTACGAGCAGTACTTC.

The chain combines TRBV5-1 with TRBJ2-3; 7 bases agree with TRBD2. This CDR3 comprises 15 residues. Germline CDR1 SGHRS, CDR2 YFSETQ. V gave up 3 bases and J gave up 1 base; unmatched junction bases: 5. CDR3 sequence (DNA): TGCGCCAGCAGCTGGAGCGGGAAAGGCACAGATACGCAGTATTTT. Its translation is CASSWSGKGTDTQYF. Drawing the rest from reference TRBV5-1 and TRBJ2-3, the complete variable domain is KAGVTQTPRYLIKTRGQQVTLSCSPISGHRSVSWYQQTPGQGLQFLFEYFSETQRNKGNFPGRFSGRQFSNSRSEMNVSTLELGDSALYLCASSWSGKGTDTQYFGPGTRLTVL.

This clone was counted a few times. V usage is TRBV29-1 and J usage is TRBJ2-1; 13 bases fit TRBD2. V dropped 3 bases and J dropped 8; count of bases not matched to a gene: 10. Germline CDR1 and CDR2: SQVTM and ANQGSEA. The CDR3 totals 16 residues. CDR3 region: CSVEKRLAGGVDEQFF. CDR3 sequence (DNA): TGCAGCGTTGAGAAAAGACTAGCGGGAGGTGTAGATGAGCAGTTCTTC.

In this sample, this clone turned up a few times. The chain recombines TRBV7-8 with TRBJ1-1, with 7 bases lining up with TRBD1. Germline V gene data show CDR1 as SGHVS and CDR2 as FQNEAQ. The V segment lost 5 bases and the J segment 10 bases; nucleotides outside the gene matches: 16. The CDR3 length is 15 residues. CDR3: CASSPYLGGRLGAFF. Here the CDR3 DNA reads TGTGCCAGCAGCCCCTACTTAGGGGGCCGCCTAGGAGCTTTCTTT.

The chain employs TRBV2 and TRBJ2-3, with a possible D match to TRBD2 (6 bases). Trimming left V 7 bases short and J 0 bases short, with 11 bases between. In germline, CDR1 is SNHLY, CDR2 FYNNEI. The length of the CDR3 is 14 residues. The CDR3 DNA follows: TGTGCCAGCAAATCGGGAGCTAGCACAGATACGCAGTATTTT. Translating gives CASKSGASTDTQYF.

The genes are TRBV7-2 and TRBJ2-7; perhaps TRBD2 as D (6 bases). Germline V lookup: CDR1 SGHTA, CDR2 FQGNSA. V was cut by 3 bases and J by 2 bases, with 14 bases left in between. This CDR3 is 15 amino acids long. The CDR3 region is CASSFMVGGTYEQYF. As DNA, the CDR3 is TGTGCCAGCAGCTTCATGGTGGGGGGAACCTACGAGCAGTACTTC.

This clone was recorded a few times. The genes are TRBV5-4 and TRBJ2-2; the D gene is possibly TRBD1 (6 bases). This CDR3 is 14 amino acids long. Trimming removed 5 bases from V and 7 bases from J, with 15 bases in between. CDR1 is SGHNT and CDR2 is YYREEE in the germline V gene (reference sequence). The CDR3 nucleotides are TGTGCCAGCAGGTTCTCGGCAGGGGACGGGGAGCTGTTTTTT. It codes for CASRFSAGDGELFF.